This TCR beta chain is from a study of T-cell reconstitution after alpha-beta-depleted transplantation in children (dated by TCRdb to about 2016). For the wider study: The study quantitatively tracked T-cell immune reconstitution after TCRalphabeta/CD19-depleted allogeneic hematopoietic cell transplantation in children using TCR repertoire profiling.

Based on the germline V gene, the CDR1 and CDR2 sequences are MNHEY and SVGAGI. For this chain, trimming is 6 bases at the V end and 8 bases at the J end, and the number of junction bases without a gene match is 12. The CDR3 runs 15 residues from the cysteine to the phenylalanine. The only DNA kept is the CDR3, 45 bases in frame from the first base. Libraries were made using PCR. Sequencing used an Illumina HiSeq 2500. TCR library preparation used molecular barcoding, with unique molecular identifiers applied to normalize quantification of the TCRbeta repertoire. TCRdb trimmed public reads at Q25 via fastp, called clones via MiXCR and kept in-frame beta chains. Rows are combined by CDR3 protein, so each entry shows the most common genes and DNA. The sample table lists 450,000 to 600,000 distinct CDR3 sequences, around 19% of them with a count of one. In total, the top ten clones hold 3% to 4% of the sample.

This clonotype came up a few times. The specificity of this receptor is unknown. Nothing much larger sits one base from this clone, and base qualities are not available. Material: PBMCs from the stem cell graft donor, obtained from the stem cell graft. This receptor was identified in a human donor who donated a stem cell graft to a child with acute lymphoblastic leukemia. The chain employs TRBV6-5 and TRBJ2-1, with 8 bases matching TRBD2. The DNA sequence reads TGTGCCAGCAGCTCCGGACTAGCCTGGCCCGATGAGCAGTTCTTC. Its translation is CASSSGLAWPDEQFF.